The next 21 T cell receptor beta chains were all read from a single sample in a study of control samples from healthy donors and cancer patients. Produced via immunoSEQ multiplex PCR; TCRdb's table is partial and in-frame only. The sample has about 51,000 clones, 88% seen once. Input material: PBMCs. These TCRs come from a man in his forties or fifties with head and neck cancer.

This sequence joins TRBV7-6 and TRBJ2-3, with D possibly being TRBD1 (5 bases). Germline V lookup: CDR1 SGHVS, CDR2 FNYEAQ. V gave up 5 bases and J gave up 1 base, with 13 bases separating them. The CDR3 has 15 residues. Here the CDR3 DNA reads TGTGCCAGCAGCCTGAGTGGGGCGGGCACAGATACGCAGTATTTT. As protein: CASSLSGAGTDTQYF.

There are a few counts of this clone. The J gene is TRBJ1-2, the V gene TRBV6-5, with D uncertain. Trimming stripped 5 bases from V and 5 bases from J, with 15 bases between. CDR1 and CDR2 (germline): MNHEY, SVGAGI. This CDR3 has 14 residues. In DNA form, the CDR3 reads TGTGCCAGCAGTAAGGGTCCAAGGTCATATGGCTACACCTTC. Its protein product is CASSKGPRSYGYTF.

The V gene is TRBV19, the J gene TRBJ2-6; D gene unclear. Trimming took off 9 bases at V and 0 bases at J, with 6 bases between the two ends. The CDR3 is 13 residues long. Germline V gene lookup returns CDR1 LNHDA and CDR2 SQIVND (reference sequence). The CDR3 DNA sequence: TGTGCCAGCGGGTACTCTGGGGCCAACGTCCTGACTTTC. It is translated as CASGYSGANVLTF.

CDR3 sequence (DNA): TGTGCCAGCAGCTGGGACACATTCGGGTATGAGCAGTTCTTC. It encodes CASSWDTFGYEQFF. The rearrangement joins TRBV7-2 to TRBJ2-1; tentatively, D is TRBD1 (6 bases). The CDR3 extends over 14 amino acids. Germline values: CDR1 SGHTA, CDR2 FQGNSA. V was trimmed by 4 bases and J by 8 bases, leaving 15 bases between them. Supplemented by reference TRBV7-2 and TRBJ2-1, the full variable domain reads GAGVSQSPSNKVTEKGKDVELRCDPISGHTALYWYRQSLGQGLEFLIYFQGNSAPDKSGLPSDRFSAERTGGSVSTLTIQRTQQEDSAVYLCASSWDTFGYEQFFGPGTRLTVL.

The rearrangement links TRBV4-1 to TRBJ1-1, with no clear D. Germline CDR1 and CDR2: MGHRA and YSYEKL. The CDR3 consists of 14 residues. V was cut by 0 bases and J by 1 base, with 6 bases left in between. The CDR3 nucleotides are TGCGCCAGCAGCCAAGATTTTGGGAACACTGAAGCTTTCTTT. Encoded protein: CASSQDFGNTEAFF.

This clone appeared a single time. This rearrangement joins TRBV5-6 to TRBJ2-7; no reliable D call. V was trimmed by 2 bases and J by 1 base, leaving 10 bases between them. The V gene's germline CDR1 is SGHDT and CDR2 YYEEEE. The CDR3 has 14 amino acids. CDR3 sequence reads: CASSFRQLSYEQYF. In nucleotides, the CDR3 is TGTGCCAGCAGCTTTCGGCAGCTTTCCTACGAGCAGTACTTC.

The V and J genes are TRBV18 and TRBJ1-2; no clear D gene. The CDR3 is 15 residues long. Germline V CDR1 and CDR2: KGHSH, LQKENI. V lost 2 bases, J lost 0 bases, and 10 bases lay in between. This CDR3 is CASSPGLQANYGYTF. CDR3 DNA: TGTGCCAGCTCACCAGGCCTTCAAGCTAACTATGGCTACACCTTC.

The CDR3 DNA reads TGCGCCAGCAGTCCCCTCCGGGACAGGGACAATGAGCAGTTCTTC. Translated: CASSPLRDRDNEQFF. The J gene is TRBJ2-1, the V gene TRBV10-2; 9 bases line up with TRBD1. CDR1 and CDR2 (germline): WSHSY, SAAADI. Trimming at V came to 5 bases and at J to 5 bases, leaving 7 bases not matched to a gene. This CDR3 has 15 residues.

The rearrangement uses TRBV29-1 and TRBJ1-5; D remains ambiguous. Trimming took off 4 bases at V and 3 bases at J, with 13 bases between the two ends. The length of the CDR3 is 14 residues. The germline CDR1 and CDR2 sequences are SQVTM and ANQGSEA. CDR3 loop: CSVAVGNNNQPQHF. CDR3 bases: TGCAGCGTTGCCGTAGGCAACAACAATCAGCCCCAGCATTTT.

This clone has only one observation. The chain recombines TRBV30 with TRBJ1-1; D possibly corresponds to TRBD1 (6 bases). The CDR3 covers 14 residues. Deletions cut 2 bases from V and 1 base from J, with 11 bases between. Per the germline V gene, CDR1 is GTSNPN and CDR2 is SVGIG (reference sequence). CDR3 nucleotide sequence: TGTGCCTGGAGTTATCAGGACAGGAACACTGAAGCTTTCTTT. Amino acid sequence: CAWSYQDRNTEAFF.

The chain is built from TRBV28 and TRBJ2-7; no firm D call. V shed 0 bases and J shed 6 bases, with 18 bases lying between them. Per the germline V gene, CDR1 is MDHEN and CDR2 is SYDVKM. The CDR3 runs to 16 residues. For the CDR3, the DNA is TGTGCCAGCAGTTTATGCGGGCCCGAACCCGGCTGCGAGCAGTACTTC. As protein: CASSLCGPEPGCEQYF.

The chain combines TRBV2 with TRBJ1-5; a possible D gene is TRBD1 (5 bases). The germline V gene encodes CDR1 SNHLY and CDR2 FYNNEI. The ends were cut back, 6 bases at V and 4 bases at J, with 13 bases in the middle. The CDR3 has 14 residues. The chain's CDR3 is CASSPDSANQPQHF. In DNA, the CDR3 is TGTGCCAGCAGCCCTGACAGTGCGAATCAGCCCCAGCATTTT.

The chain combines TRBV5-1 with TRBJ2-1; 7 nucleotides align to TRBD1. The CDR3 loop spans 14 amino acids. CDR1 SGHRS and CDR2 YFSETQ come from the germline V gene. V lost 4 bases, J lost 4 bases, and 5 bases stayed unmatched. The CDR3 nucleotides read TGCGCCAGCAGCCTAGGACAGGTATACAATGAGCAGTTCTTC. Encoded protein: CASSLGQVYNEQFF.

The CDR3 loop is CASSLPRSSGGELFF. The CDR3 DNA reads TGTGCCAGCAGTTTACCCCGCTCTTCGGGCGGGGAGCTGTTTTTT. The V call is TRBV28, the J call TRBJ2-2; D is unresolved. The V and J ends lost 2 bases and 7 bases respectively, with 14 bases between them. Germline V gene data show CDR1 as MDHEN and CDR2 as SYDVKM. The CDR3 contains 15 residues.

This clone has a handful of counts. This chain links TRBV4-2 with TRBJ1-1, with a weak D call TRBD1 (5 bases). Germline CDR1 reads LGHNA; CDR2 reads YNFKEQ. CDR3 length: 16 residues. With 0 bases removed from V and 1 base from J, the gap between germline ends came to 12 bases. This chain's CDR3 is CASSQDLTAGNTEAFF. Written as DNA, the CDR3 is TGTGCCAGCAGCCAAGACCTGACAGCAGGGAACACTGAAGCTTTCTTT.

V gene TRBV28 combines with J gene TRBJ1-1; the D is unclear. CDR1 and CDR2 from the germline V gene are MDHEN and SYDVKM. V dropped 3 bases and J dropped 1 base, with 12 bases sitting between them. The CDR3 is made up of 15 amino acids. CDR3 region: CASSFRTAGNTEAFF. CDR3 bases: TGTGCCAGCAGTTTTCGGACTGCGGGGAACACTGAAGCTTTCTTT.

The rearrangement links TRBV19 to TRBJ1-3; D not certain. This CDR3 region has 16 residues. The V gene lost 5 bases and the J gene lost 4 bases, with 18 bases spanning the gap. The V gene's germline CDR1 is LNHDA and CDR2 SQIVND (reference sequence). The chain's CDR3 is CASSSFLGPQGNTIYF. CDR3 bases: TGTGCCAGTAGTTCCTTTTTGGGCCCCCAGGGAAACACCATATATTTT.

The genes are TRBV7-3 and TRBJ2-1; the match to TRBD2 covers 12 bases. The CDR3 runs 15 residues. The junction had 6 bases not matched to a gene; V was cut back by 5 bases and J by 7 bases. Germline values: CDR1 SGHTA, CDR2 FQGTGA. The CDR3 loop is CASSQTSGSGNEQFF. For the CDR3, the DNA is TGTGCCAGCAGCCAGACTAGCGGGAGTGGTAATGAGCAGTTCTTC.

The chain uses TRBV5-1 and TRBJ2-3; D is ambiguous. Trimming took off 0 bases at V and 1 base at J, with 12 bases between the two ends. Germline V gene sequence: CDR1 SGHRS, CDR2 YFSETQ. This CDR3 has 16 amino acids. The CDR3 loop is CASSLDGQWGTDTQYF. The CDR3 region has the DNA TGCGCCAGCAGCTTGGACGGGCAGTGGGGCACAGATACGCAGTATTTT.

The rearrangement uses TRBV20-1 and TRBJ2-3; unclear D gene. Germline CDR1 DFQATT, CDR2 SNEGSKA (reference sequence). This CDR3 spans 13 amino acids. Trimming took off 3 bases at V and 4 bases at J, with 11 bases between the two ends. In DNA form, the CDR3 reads TGCAGTGCTAGTACTATTTCTGCAGATACGCAGTATTTT. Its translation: CSASTISADTQYF.

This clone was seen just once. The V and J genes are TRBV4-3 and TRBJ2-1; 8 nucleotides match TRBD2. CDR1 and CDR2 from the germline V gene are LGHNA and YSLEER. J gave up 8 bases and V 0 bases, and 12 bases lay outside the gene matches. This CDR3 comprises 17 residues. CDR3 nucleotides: TGCGCCAGCAGCCAAGAACCACCTGCGGGGGGCGCTCATGAGCAGTTCTTC. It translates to CASSQEPPAGGAHEQFF.